This note documents a single T cell receptor (delta chain) sequence. Its target antigen remains unknown. The protein recorded in TCRdb matches a much larger clone and deviates from this DNA's translation at residue 15, suggesting a read error; the protein here is obtained by translating the DNA. This CDR3 is also generated by other DNA sequences in the sample. The data originate from a study of DNA immune sequencing with unique molecular identifiers (dated by TCRdb to 2020 to 2021). Concerning the study at large: Using immunomagnetic cell separation, gammadelta T cells were enriched from buffy coats, and the genomic DNA of these cells was sequenced. The study developed and validated an ultrasensitive DNA-based TRD repertoire sequencing method using PCR-introduced unique molecular identifiers. Validation of the sequencing method was done both on synthetic reference molecules and on blood samples taken from healthy individuals. Fluorescence-activated cell sorting was used to enrich gammadelta T cells from PBMC of roughly nine healthy individuals. All donors were healthy people, and some ten of the donors were profiled using sorted gammadelta T cells from peripheral blood. To compare enriched and non-enriched samples, about 93 ng of enriched gammadelta T-cell DNA and 1 ug of non-enriched PBMC DNA were sequenced. Results the study describes overall, beyond this receptor: TRD repertoire diversity varied between healthy donors, with several donors highly oligoclonal where top 5 clonotypes exceeded half of productive molecules. TRDV2 paired with TRDJ1 was the most common TRD rearrangement among clonotypes in healthy donors. Novel TRD sequences not targeted by the primers cannot be detected with the primer-based approach.

CDR3 length: 24 amino acids, cysteine to phenylalanine. Just the 72-base CDR3 DNA is kept, in frame starting at base 1. V lost 0 bases and J lost 0 bases, and the count of bases not matched to a germline gene is 27. According to the germline V gene, CDR1 reads TSWWSYY and CDR2 reads QGS. Library preparation employed multiplex PCR. A 32-plex assay, with primers for all 8 TRDV and 4 TRDJ genes spanning the CDR3, was used to amplify the genomic DNA. A 12-nucleotide UMI was added during approximately 3 barcoding PCR cycles, followed by a second PCR with Illumina adapter primers. AMPure XP beads were used to purify the libraries, whose quality was checked on a Fragment Analyzer using the HS NGS Fragment kit. Sequencing was run on an Illumina MiniSeq mid-output kit with roughly 20% PhiX and 150 cycles of paired-end reads. On the study's bioinformatics: Reads were processed with MIGEC version 1.2.9 to group reads by UMI and build error-corrected consensus sequences. For post-processing, modified scripts from VDJtools version 1.2.1 were used together with the tcR R package. TCRdb reprocessed the public data with the CATT caller; entries with the same nucleotide sequence were combined afterwards. TCRdb assigned the V and J calls; the authors' analysis was not used. Counted in this sample were 2,000 or so delta-chain clones; about 20% of them appeared once. The ten biggest clones cover 31% of the sample.

This clonotype originated in a human donor in good health. The chain is assembled from TRDV1 and TRDJ1, with 8 junctional bases fitting TRDD3. The sample comprised gamma-delta T cells from PBMCs. The CDR3 sequence is CALGELLYLPVVLGAIDDTDKLIF. The DNA sequence reads TGTGCTCTTGGGGAACTTCTATACCTTCCCGTCGTACTGGGGGCTATAGATGACACCGATAAACTCATCTTT.